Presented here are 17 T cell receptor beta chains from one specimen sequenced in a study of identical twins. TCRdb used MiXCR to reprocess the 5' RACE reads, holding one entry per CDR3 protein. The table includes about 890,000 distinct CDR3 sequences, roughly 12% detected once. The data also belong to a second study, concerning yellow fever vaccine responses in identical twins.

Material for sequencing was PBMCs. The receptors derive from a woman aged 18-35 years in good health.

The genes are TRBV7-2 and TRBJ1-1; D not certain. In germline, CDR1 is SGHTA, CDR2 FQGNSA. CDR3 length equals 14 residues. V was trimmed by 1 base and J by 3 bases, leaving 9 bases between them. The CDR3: CASSLETSYTEAFF. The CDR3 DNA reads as TGTGCCAGCAGCTTAGAGACCTCTTACACTGAAGCTTTCTTT.

CDR3 region: CASSPDANYEQYV. CDR3 sequence (DNA): TGTGCCAGCAGTCCCGACGCCAACTACGAGCAGTACGTC. The chain links TRBV28 to TRBJ2-7; D not certain. V was clipped by 5 bases and J by 3 bases, with 11 bases between them. From germline, CDR1 is MDHEN and CDR2 SYDVKM. The CDR3 sequence is 13 residues long.

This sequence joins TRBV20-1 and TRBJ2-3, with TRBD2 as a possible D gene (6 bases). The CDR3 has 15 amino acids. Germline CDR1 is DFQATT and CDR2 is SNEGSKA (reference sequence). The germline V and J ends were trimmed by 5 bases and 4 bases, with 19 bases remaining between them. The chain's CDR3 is CSAPPRGGVSDTQYF. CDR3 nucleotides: TGCAGTGCTCCTCCACGAGGCGGGGTTTCAGATACGCAGTATTTT.

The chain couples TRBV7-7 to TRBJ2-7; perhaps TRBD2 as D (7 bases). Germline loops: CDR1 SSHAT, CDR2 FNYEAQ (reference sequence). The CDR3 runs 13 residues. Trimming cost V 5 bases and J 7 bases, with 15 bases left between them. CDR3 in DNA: TGTGCCAGCAGCGCCGACCGGGGGGCGGAGCAGTACTTC. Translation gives CASSADRGAEQYF.

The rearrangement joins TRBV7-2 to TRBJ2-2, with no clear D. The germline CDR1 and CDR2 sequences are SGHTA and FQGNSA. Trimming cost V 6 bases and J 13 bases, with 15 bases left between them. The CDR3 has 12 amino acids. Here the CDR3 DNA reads TGTGCCAGCAGTCAGGAAGGGCGGAGGCTGTTTTTT. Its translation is CASSQEGRRLFF.

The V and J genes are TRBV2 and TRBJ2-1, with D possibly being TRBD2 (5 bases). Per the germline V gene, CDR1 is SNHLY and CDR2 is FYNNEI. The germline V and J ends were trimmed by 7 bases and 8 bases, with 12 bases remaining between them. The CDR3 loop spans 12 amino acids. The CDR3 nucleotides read TGTGCCAGCATAGGCTCGCGGGATGAGCAGTTCTTC. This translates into CASIGSRDEQFF.

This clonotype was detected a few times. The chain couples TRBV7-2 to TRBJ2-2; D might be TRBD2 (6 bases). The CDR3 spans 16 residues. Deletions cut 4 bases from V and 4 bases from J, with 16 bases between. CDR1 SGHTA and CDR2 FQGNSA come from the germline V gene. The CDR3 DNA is TGTGCCAGCAGCTCTACTAGCTTGTCCCCCACCGGGGAGCTGTTTTTT. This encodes CASSSTSLSPTGELFF.

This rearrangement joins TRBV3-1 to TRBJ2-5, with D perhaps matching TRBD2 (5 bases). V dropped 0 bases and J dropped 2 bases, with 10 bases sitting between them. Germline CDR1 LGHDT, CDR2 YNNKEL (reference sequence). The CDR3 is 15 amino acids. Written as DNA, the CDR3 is TGTGCCAGCAGCCAAGAAATTGGACTTCAAGAGACCCAGTACTTC. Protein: CASSQEIGLQETQYF.

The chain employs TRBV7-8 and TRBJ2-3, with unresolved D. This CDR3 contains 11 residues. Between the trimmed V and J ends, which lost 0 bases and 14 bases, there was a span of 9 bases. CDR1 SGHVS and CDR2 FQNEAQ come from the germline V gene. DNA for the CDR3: TGTGCCAGCAGCTTAGCCGGGCCGGGGTATTTT. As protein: CASSLAGPGYF.

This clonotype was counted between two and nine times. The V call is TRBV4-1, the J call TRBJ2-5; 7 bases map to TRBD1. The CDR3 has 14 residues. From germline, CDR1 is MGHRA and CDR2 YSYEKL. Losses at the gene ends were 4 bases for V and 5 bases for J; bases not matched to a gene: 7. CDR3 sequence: CASSRKGAGETQYF. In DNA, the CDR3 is TGCGCCAGCAGCCGGAAGGGGGCAGGGGAGACCCAGTACTTC.

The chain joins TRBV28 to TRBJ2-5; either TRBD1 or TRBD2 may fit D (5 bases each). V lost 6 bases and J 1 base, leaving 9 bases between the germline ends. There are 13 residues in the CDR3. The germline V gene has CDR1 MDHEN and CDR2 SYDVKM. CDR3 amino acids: CASRWGTQETQYF. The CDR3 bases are TGTGCCAGCAGGTGGGGGACCCAAGAGACCCAGTACTTC.

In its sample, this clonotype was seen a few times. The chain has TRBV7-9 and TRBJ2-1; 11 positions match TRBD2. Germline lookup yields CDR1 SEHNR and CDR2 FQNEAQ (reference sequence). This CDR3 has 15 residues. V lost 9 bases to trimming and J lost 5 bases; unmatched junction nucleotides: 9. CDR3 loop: CASGRTSGSNNEQFF. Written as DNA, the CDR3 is TGTGCCAGTGGGAGGACTAGCGGGTCAAACAATGAGCAGTTCTTC.

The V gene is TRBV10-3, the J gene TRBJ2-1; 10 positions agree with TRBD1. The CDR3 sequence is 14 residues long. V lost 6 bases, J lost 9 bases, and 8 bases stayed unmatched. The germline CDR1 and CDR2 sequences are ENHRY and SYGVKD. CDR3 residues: CAISGLTGGLEQFF. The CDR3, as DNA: TGTGCCATCAGCGGTCTGACAGGGGGCCTTGAGCAGTTCTTC.

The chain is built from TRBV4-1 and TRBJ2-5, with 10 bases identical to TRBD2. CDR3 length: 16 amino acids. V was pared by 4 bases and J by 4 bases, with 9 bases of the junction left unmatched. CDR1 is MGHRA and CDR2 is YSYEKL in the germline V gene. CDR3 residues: CASSPDTSGDGETQYF. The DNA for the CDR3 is TGCGCCAGCAGCCCAGACACTAGCGGGGATGGAGAGACCCAGTACTTC.

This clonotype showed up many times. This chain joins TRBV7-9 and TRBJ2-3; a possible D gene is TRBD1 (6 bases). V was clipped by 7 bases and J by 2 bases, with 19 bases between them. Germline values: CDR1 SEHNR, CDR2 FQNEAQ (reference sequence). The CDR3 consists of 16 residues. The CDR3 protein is CASKHRDITPTDTQYF. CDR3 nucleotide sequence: TGTGCCAGCAAACATCGGGACATAACACCCACAGATACGCAGTATTTT. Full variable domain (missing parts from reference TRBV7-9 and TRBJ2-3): DTGVSQNPRHKITKRGQNVTFRCDPISEHNRLYWYRQTLGQGPEFLTYFQNEAQLEKSRLLSDRFSAERPKGSFSTLEIQRTEQGDSAMYLCASKHRDITPTDTQYFGPGTRLTVL.

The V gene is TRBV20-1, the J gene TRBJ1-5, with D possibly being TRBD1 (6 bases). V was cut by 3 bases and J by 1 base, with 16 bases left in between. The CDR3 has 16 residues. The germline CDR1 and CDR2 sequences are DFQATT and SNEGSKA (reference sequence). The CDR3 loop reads CSARAGGQGSNQPQHF. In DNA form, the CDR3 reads TGCAGTGCTAGGGCCGGGGGGCAGGGAAGCAATCAGCCCCAGCATTTT.

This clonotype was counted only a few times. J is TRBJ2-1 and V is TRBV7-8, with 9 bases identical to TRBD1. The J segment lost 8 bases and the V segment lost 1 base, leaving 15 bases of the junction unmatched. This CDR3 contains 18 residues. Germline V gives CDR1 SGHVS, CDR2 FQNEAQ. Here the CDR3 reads CASSLDPGTGISFDEQFF. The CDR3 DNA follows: TGTGCCAGCAGCTTAGACCCCGGGACAGGGATTAGTTTCGATGAGCAGTTCTTC.